This is a list of T cell receptor beta chains from one sample in a study of blood T cell repertoires in COVID-19. Sequenced by immunoSEQ multiplex PCR; TCRdb stores in-frame clones only, minus some. This sample carries hundreds of thousands of clones, approximately 86% of them seen once, and the ten largest clones take under 6.5%. The sequencing sample was made of PBMCs or T cells enriched from blood (not recorded which). The receptors were sampled from a woman in her 30s with acute COVID-19. CDR3s include the opening cysteine and the closing phenylalanine or tryptophan. The order of the fields is clone size, J gene, V gene, CDR3 length, D gene, CDR3 DNA, CDR3 protein. D genes are given only for firm matches. The size of a clone is reported for some rows only, either as once, few or many, or as a class for expanded clones.

>NA|TRBJ1-2|TRBV10-3|13|TRBD1
TGTGCCATCAGGGGGGGACAGGGTACTGGCTACACCTTC
CAIRGGQGTGYTF
>many|TRBJ2-3|TRBV21-1|16|NA
TGTGCCAGCAGCTGCGGACTAGCGGAACACACAGATACGCAGTATTTT
CASSCGLAEHTDTQYF
>few|TRBJ2-5|TRBV5-1|14|NA
TGCGCCAGCAGCGACCGGGACTCACAAGAGACCCAGTACTTC
CASSDRDSQETQYF
>NA|TRBJ1-2|TRBV5-4|13|NA
TGTGCCAGCAGCTCCAGGGGCTCGTATGGCTACACCTTC
CASSSRGSYGYTF
>NA|TRBJ2-3|TRBV3-1/TRBV3-2|15|NA
TGTGCCAGCAGCCAAGTCCCTAGAGGTGCAGATACGCAGTATTTT
CASSQVPRGADTQYF
>few|TRBJ2-5|TRBV11-2|13|NA
TGTGCCAGCGGCATGGGCAACCAAGAGACCCAGTACTTC
CASGMGNQETQYF
>once|TRBJ2-7|TRBV21-1|15|NA
TGTGCCATCCAGGGTAGTGGACTAGCGAGGTACGAGCAGTACTTC
CAIQGSGLARYEQYF
>NA|TRBJ2-1|TRBV30|15|TRBD2
TGTGCCTGGAGTGTAGCTAGCGGGAGGTACAATGAGCAGTTCTTC
CAWSVASGRYNEQFF
>NA|TRBJ1-3|TRBV6-1|18|TRBD1
TGTGCCAGCAGTGAATTCAGGGCAGGGGGCCTCTCTGGAAACACCATATATTTT
CASSEFRAGGLSGNTIYF
>NA|TRBJ2-1|TRBV19|15|TRBD1
TGTGCCAGTAGTATTCGCCGGGACAGTTACAATGAGCAGTTCTTC
CASSIRRDSYNEQFF
>NA|TRBJ1-2|TRBV28|14|TRBD1
TGTGCCAGCAGTAAAATTGACAGGGGCTATGGCTACACCTTC
CASSKIDRGYGYTF
>NA|TRBJ2-1|TRBV5-1|15|TRBD1
TGCGCCAGCAGCTGGGGACAGGGCCAATACAATGAGCAGTTCTTC
CASSWGQGQYNEQFF
>NA|TRBJ1-3|TRBV24-1|15|NA
TGTGCCACCAGTGATTTAGCCTACTCTGGAAACACCATATATTTT
CATSDLAYSGNTIYF
>NA|TRBJ1-5|TRBV10-3|14|TRBD1
TGTGCCATCAGTCGCGGGACAGGGGGTCAGCCCCAGCATTTT
CAISRGTGGQPQHF
>NA|TRBJ2-2|TRBV14|13|NA
TGTGCCAGCAGCCAAATGTCTCCCGGGGAGCTGTTTTTT
CASSQMSPGELFF
>NA|TRBJ2-5|TRBV3-1/TRBV3-2|15|NA
TGTGCCAGCAGCCGACCAGCGGTGGTGAAGGAGACCCAGTACTTC
CASSRPAVVKETQYF
>NA|TRBJ2-5|TRBV28|12|NA
TGTGCCAGCAGACAAAACACGGGGACCCAGTACTTC
CASRQNTGTQYF
>NA|TRBJ2-5|TRBV7-2|13|NA
TGTGCCAGCAGGTCAGGGGCCCAAGAGACCCAGTACTTC
CASRSGAQETQYF